The rows below give T cell receptor beta chains drawn from one sample of a study of cytomegalovirus exposure and HLA in healthy donors. TCRdb's table, derived via immunoSEQ multiplex PCR, lists solely in-frame clones and lacks some. The sample lists about 140,000 clones, about 10% occurring once. Sequenced: PBMCs. The receptors here all came from a woman aged 40 to 50 in good health and CMV-seropositive. CDR3s include the opening cysteine and the closing phenylalanine or tryptophan. A D gene is named only where the DNA matches it firmly. The size of a clone is reported for some rows only, either as once, few or many, or as a class for expanded clones.

abundance: .; j_gene: TRBJ2-2; v_gene: TRBV4-3; d_gene: TRBD2; CDR3aa: CASSQAPSGGATGELFF; CDR3nt: TGCGCCAGCAGCCAAGCCCCTAGCGGGGGGGCCACCGGGGAGCTGTTTTTT
abundance: .; j_gene: TRBJ1-3; v_gene: TRBV5-6; d_gene: .; CDR3aa: CASSFAGSLGNTIYF; CDR3nt: TGTGCCAGCAGCTTCGCAGGGTCTCTTGGAAACACCATATATTTT
abundance: .; j_gene: TRBJ1-1; v_gene: TRBV12-5; d_gene: .; CDR3aa: CASGQNFGTEAFF; CDR3nt: TGTGCTAGTGGTCAGAATTTTGGCACTGAAGCTTTCTTT
abundance: few; j_gene: TRBJ1-4; v_gene: TRBV5-8; d_gene: TRBD1; CDR3aa: CASTPAGTGVAEKLFF; CDR3nt: TGTGCCAGCACCCCGGCGGGGACAGGGGTTGCTGAAAAACTGTTTTTT
abundance: .; j_gene: TRBJ1-5; v_gene: TRBV6-1; d_gene: .; CDR3aa: CASSEAMVARVPQHF; CDR3nt: TGTGCCAGCAGTGAAGCAATGGTAGCCCGTGTGCCCCAGCATTTT
abundance: .; j_gene: TRBJ2-1; v_gene: TRBV7-2; d_gene: .; CDR3aa: CASSLGGGRGQGNEQFF; CDR3nt: TGTGCCAGCAGCTTAGGAGGCGGCAGGGGACAAGGTAATGAGCAGTTCTTC
abundance: few; j_gene: TRBJ1-1; v_gene: TRBV18; d_gene: .; CDR3aa: CASSFGGMMEAFF; CDR3nt: TGTGCCAGCTCCTTTGGAGGTATGATGGAGGCTTTCTTT
abundance: .; j_gene: TRBJ1-2; v_gene: TRBV27; d_gene: .; CDR3aa: CASTLRAGANYGYTF; CDR3nt: TGTGCCAGCACCCTAAGGGCAGGGGCTAACTATGGCTACACCTTC
abundance: .; j_gene: TRBJ1-1; v_gene: TRBV5-1; d_gene: TRBD1; CDR3aa: CASSWTGQNTEAFF; CDR3nt: TGCGCCAGCAGCTGGACAGGTCAGAACACTGAAGCTTTCTTT
abundance: .; j_gene: TRBJ2-1; v_gene: TRBV6-1; d_gene: .; CDR3aa: CASSRVIYNEQFF; CDR3nt: TGTGCCAGCAGTCGGGTTATCTACAATGAGCAGTTCTTC
abundance: few; j_gene: TRBJ1-2; v_gene: TRBV5-1; d_gene: .; CDR3aa: CASSLAGINYGYTF; CDR3nt: TGCGCCAGCAGCTTGGCAGGAATAAACTATGGCTACACCTTC
abundance: .; j_gene: TRBJ1-3; v_gene: TRBV10-3; d_gene: .; CDR3aa: CAISDRVSGNTIYF; CDR3nt: TGTGCCATCAGTGACCGGGTATCTGGAAACACCATATATTTT
abundance: .; j_gene: TRBJ1-1; v_gene: TRBV5-1; d_gene: .; CDR3aa: CASSLGPQGTEAFF; CDR3nt: TGCGCCAGCAGCTTGGGACCCCAGGGAACTGAAGCTTTCTTT
abundance: few; j_gene: TRBJ1-6; v_gene: TRBV10-3; d_gene: TRBD1; CDR3aa: CAISPGQGNSPLHF; CDR3nt: TGTGCCATCTCCCCCGGACAGGGGAATTCACCCCTCCACTTT
abundance: .; j_gene: TRBJ2-1; v_gene: TRBV6-4; d_gene: TRBD2; CDR3aa: CASSASGGGDEQFF; CDR3nt: TGTGCCAGCAGTGCCAGCGGGGGCGGAGATGAGCAGTTCTTC
abundance: few; j_gene: TRBJ1-4; v_gene: TRBV14; d_gene: .; CDR3aa: CASSQVQGGTNEKLFF; CDR3nt: TGTGCCAGCAGCCAAGTACAGGGAGGGACTAATGAAAAACTGTTTTTT
abundance: .; j_gene: TRBJ2-3; v_gene: TRBV5-1; d_gene: .; CDR3aa: CASSAGQYSADTQYF; CDR3nt: TGCGCCAGCAGCGCGGGACAGTATTCTGCAGATACGCAGTATTTT
abundance: few; j_gene: TRBJ1-1; v_gene: TRBV2; d_gene: .; CDR3aa: CASSEEGVRTEAFF; CDR3nt: TGTGCCAGCAGTGAAGAAGGAGTCCGGACTGAAGCTTTCTTT
abundance: few; j_gene: TRBJ1-1; v_gene: TRBV10-3; d_gene: TRBD1; CDR3aa: CAISDPGQDDLNTEAFF; CDR3nt: TGTGCCATCAGTGATCCGGGACAGGATGACCTGAACACTGAAGCTTTCTTT